Included here is one T cell receptor beta chain sequence, with context. Its matching antigen is unknown. These data originate in a study of T-cell memory formation after mild COVID-19. The V and J ends lost 4 bases and 1 base respectively, with 13 bases between them. CDR3 size: 16 residues. Germline CDR1 reads MGHRA; CDR2 reads YSYEKL. Barcoded TCR alpha and TCR beta cDNA libraries with UMIs came from 5'RACE using constant-segment primers. TCRdb re-analysed the 5' RACE reads in MiXCR, keeping a single row per CDR3 protein. Of 380,000 or so distinct CDR3 sequences in the sample, roughly an eighth were seen once. Study outcomes and limitations: Later expanders leaned CD4+, whereas day 15 to 85 contracting clones were balanced CD4/CD8. Contracting CD4+ clones sat mainly in CM and EM; CD8+ in EMRA. For second-wave clones that peaked at day 37, SARS-CoV-2 specificity went unverified.

V and J are TRBV4-1 and TRBJ2-2, with a weak D call TRBD1 (6 bases). Sequences were obtained from PBMCs or a T cell subset sorted from them (not recorded which). The TCR originated in a man aged 18-30 years who had mild COVID-19 (a few samples of this study predate the infection). Cell type and time point are not known. CDR3 amino acids: CASSPTRTENTGELFF. CDR3 nucleotide sequence: TGCGCCAGCAGCCCTACCCGGACAGAGAACACCGGGGAGCTGTTTTTT.